This paragraph reports one TCR beta chain. The data were obtained in a study of control samples from healthy donors and cancer patients. The table came from immunoSEQ multiplex PCR; TCRdb's copy has only in-frame clones and leaves some out. The repertoire holds around 95,000 clones, with around four fifths as singletons. Trimming cost V 1 base and J 2 bases; bases outside gene matches: 2. Germline V gene sequence: CDR1 LGHDT, CDR2 YNNKEL (reference sequence). CDR3 length: 15 amino acids. The sample consisted of blood. This receptor was taken from a man aged 25 to 40 in good health. The chain combines TRBV3-1 (or the pseudogene TRBV3-2) with TRBJ2-1, with 7 nucleotides matching TRBD1. CDR3 protein: CASSQAQGAYNEQFF. The CDR3 bases are TGTGCCAGCAGCCAAGCGCAGGGGGCCTACAATGAGCAGTTCTTC.